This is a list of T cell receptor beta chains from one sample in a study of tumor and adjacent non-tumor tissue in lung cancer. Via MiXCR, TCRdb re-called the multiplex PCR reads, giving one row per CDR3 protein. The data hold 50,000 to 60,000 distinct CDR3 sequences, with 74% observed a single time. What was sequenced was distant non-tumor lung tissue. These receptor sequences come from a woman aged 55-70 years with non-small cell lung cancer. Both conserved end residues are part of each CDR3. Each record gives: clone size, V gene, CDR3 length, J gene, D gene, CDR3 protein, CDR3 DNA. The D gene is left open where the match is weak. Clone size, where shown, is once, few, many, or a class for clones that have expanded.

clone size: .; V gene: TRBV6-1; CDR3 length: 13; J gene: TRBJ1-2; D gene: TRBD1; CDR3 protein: CASTAQGINGDTF; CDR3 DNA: TGTGCCAGCACTGCACAGGGGATAAATGGCGACACATTC
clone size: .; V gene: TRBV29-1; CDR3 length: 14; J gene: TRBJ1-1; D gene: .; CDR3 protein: CSVRAGSLSTEAFF; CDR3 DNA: TGCAGCGTCCGGGCAGGGAGTCTATCAACTGAAGCGTTCTTT
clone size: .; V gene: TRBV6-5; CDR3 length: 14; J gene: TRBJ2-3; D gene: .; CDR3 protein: CASSYMAGTDTQYF; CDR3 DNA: TGTGCCAGCAGCTACATGGCCGGCACAGATACGCAGTATTTT
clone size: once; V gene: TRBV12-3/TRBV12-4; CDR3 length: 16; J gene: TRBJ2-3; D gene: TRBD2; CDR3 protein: CASCTTSGGPMDTQYF; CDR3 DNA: TGTGCCAGTTGTACGACTAGCGGGGGGCCTATGGATACGCAGTATTTT
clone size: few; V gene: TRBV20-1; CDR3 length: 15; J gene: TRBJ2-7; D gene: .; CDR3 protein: CNASRTGNEKYEQYF; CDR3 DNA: TGCAATGCTAGCCGTACAGGGAACGAAAAATACGAGCAGTACTTC
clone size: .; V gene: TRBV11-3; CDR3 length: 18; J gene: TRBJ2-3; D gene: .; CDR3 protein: CASSLDQGGGGTTDTQYF; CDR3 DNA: TGTGCCAGCAGCTTAGATCAGGGTGGCGGGGGCACTACAGATACGCAGTATTTT
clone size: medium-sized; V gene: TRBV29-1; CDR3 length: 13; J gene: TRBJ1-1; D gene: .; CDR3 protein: CSVTEGRGTEAFF; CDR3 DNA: TGCAGCGTGACTGAGGGCAGGGGTACTGAAGCTTTCTTT
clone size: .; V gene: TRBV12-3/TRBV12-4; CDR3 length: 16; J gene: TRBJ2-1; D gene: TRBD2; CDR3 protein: CASSPRLAQRGDVQFF; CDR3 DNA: TGTGCCAGCAGTCCACGACTAGCCCAACGTGGGGATGTGCAGTTCTTC
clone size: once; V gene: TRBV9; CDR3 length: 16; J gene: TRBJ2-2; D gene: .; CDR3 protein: CASSVVMARYTGELLF; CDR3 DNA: TGTGCCAGCAGTGTAGTGATGGCACGTTACACCGGGGAGCTGCTTTTT
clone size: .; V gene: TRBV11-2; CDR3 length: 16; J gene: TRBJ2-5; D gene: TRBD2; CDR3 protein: CASSLDSGRAGETQYF; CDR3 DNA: TGTGCCAGCAGCTTAGATAGCGGGAGGGCCGGGGAGACCCAGTACTTC
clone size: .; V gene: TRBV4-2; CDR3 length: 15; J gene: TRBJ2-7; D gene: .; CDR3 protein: CAISQPDGGGSEQYF; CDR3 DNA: TGTGCCATTAGCCAACCCGATGGCGGAGGTAGCGAGCAGTACTTC